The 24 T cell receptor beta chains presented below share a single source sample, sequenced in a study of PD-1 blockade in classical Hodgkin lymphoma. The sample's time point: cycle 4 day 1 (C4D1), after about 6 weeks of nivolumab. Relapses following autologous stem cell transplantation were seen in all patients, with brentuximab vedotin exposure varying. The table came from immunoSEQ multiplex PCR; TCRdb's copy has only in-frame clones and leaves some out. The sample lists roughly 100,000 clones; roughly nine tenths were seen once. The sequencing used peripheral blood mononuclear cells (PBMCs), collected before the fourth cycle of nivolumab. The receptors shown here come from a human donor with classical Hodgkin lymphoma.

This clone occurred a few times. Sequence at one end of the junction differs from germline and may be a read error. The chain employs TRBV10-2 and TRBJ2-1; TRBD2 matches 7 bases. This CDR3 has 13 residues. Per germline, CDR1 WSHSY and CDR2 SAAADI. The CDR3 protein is CASSDLGGRGPVF. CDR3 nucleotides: TGCGCCAGCAGCGATCTGGGAGGGAGGGGCCCCGTCTTC.

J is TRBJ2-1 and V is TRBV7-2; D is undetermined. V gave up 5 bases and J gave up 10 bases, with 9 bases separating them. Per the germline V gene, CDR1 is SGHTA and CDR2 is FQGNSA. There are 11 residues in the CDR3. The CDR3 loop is CASSTYEEQFF. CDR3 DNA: TGTGCCAGCAGCACCTATGAGGAGCAGTTCTTC. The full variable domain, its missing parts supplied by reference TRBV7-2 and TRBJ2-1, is GAGVSQSPSNKVTEKGKDVELRCDPISGHTALYWYRQSLGQGLEFLIYFQGNSAPDKSGLPSDRFSAERTGGSVSTLTIQRTQQEDSAVYLCASSTYEEQFFGPGTRLTVL.

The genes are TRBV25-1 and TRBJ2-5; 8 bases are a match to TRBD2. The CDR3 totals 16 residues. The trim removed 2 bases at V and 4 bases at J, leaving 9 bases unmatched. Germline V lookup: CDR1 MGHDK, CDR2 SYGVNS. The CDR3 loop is CASSELREGRRETQYF. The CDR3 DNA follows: TGTGCCAGCAGTGAACTCCGGGAGGGCCGGCGAGAGACCCAGTACTTC.

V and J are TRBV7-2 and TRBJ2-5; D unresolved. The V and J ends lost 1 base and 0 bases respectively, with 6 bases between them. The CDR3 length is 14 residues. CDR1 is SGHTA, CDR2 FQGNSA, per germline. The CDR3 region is CASSLGPNQETQYF. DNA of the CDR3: TGTGCCAGCAGCTTAGGACCGAACCAAGAGACCCAGTACTTC.

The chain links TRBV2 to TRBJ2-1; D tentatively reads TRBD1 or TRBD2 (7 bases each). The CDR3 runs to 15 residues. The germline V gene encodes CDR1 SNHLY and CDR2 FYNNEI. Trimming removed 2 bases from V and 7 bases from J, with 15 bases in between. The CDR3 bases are TGTGCCAGCAGTGAAAGCAGGGGGGGCGGGAATGAGCAGTTCTTC. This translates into CASSESRGGGNEQFF.

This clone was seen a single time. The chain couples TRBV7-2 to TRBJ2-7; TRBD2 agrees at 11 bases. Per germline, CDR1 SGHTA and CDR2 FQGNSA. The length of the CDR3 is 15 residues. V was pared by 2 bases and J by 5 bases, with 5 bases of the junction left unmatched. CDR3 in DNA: TGTGCCAGCAGCTTAACTAGCGGGAGCTACAACGAGCAGTACTTC. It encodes CASSLTSGSYNEQYF.

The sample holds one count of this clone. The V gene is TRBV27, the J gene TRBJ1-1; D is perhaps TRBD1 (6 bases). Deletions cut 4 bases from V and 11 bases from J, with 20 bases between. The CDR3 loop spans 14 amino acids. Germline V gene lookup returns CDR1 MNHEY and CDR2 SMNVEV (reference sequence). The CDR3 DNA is TGTGCCAGCAGTTCCCCGGCAGGGGCGGAGGCTGCTTTCTTT. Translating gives CASSSPAGAEAAFF.

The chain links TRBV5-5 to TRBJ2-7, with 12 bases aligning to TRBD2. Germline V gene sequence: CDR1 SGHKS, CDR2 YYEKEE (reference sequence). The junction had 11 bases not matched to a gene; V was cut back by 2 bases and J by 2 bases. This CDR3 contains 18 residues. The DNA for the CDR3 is TGTGCCAGCAGCTTTTGGACTAGCGGGATTTCTCTTGCCTACGAGCAGTACTTC. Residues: CASSFWTSGISLAYEQYF. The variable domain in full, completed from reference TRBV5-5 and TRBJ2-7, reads DAGVTQSPTHLIKTRGQQVTLRCSPISGHKSVSWYQQVLGQGPQFIFQYYEKEERGRGNFPDRFSARQFPNYSSELNVNALLLGDSALYLCASSFWTSGISLAYEQYFGPGTRLTVT.

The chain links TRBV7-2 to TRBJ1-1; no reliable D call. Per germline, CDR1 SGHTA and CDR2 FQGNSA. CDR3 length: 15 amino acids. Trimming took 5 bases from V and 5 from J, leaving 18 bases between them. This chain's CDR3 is CASSATPGRSTEAFF. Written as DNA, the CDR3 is TGTGCCAGCAGCGCCACTCCGGGGAGGTCTACTGAAGCTTTCTTT.

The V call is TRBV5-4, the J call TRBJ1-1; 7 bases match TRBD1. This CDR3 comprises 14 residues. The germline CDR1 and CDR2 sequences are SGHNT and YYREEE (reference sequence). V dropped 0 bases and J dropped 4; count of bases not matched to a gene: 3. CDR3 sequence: CASSLAGGSTEAFF. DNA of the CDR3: TGTGCCAGCAGCTTGGCAGGGGGGAGCACTGAAGCTTTCTTT.

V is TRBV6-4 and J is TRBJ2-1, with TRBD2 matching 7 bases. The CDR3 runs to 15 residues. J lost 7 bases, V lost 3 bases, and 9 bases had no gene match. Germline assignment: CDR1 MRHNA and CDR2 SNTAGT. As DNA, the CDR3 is TGTGCCAGCAGTGAACAAATTGGACTAGGGAATGAGCAGTTCTTC. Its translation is CASSEQIGLGNEQFF.

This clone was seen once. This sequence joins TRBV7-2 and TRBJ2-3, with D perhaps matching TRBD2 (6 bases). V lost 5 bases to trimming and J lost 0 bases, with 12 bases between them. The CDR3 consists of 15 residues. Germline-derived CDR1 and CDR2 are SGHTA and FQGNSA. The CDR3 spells CASSLISGSTDTQYF. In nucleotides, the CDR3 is TGTGCCAGCAGCCTCATAAGCGGGAGCACAGATACGCAGTATTTT.

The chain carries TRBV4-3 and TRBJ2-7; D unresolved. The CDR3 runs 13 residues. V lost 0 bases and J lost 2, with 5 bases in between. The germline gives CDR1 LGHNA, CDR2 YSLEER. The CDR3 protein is CASSQENPYEQYF. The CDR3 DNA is TGCGCCAGCAGCCAAGAAAATCCCTACGAGCAGTACTTC.

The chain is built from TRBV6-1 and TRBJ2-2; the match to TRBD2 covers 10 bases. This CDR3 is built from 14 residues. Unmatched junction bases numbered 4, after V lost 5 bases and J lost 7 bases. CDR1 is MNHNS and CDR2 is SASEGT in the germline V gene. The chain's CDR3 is CASSLAGEHGELFF. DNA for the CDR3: TGTGCCAGCAGTCTAGCGGGAGAACACGGGGAGCTGTTTTTT.

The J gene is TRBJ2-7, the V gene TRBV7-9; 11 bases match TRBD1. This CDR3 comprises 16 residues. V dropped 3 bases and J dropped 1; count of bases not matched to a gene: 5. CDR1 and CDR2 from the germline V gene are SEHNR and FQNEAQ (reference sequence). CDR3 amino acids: CASSLGQGVWSYEQYF. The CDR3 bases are TGTGCCAGCAGCTTGGGACAGGGGGTATGGTCCTACGAGCAGTACTTC.

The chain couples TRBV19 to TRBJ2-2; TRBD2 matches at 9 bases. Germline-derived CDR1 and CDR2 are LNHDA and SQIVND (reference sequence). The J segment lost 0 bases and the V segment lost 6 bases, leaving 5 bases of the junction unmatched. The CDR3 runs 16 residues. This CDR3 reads CASSRASGTNTGELFF. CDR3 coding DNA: TGTGCCAGTAGCCGGGCTAGCGGGACGAACACCGGGGAGCTGTTTTTT.

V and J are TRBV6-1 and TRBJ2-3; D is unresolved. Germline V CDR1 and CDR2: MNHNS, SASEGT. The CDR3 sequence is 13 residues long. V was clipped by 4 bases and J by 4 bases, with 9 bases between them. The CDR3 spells CASSAGGPDTQYF. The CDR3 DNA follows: TGTGCCAGCAGTGCAGGTGGTCCAGATACGCAGTATTTT.

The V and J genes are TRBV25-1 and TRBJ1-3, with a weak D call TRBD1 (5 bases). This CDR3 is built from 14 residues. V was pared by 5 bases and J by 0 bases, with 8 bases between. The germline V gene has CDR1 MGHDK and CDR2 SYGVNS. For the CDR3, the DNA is TGTGCCAGCAGTCGGGGGGGCTCTGGAAACACCATATATTTT. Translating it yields CASSRGGSGNTIYF.

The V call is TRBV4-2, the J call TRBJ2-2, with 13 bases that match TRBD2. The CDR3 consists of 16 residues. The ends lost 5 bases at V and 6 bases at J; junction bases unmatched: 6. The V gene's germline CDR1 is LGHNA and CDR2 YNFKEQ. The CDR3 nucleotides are TGTGCCAGCAGCTTACTAGCGGGGGGGCGACCCGGGGAGCTGTTTTTT. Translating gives CASSLLAGGRPGELFF.

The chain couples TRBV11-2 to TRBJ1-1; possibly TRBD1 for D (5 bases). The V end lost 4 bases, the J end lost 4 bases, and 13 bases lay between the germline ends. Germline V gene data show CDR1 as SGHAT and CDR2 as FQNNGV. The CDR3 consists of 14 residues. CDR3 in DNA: TGTGCCAGCAGCTGGGGCGGAGCGTTCACTGAAGCTTTCTTT. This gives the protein CASSWGGAFTEAFF.

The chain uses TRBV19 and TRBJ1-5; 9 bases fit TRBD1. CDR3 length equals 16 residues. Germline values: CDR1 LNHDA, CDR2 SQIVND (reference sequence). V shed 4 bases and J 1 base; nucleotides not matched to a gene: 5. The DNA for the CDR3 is TGTGCCAGTAGTAGTTTCGGACAGGGGAGCAATCAGCCCCAGCATTTT. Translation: CASSSFGQGSNQPQHF.

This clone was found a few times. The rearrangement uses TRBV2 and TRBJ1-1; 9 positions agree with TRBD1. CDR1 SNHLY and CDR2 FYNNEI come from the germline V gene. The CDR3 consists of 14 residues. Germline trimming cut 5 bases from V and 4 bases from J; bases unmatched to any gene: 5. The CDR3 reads CASSRTGAGTEAFF. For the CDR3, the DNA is TGTGCCAGCAGTAGGACAGGGGCGGGCACTGAAGCTTTCTTT. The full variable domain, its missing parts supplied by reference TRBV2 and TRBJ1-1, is EPEVTQTPSHQVTQMGQEVILRCVPISNHLYFYWYRQILGQKVEFLVSFYNNEISEKSEIFDDQFSVERPDGSNFTLKIRSTKLEDSAMYFCASSRTGAGTEAFFGQGTRLTVV.

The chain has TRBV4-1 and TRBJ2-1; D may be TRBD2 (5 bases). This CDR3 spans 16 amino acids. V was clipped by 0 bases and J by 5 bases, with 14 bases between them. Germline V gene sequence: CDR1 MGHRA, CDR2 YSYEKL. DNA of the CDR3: TGCGCCAGCAGCCAAGATATGAGGGAGAGAGACAATGAGCAGTTCTTC. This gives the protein CASSQDMRERDNEQFF.

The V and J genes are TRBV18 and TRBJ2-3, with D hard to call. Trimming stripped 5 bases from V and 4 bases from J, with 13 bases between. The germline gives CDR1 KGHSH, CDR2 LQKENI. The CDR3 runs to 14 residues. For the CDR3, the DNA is TGTGCCAGCTCATTGAGTCAAGCGCCAGATACGCAGTATTTT. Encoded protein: CASSLSQAPDTQYF.